The 14 T cell receptor beta chains in this list originate from one sample, sequenced in a study of blood T cells in healthy people across ages. Combining a sample-barcoded 5' primer with a J-beta primer mix, a second PCR ran for 7 to 11 cycles. MiXCR, applied by TCRdb to the 5' RACE reads, yields one record per CDR3 protein. This table holds about 970,000 distinct CDR3 sequences, roughly 51% found once. Input material: blood. All receptors derive from an older woman in good health.

This clonotype was picked up a small number of times. The chain has TRBV27 and TRBJ2-4; tentatively, D is TRBD1 (6 bases). Germline-derived CDR1 and CDR2 are MNHEY and SMNVEV (reference sequence). Trimming left V 3 bases short and J 1 base short, with 7 bases between. The CDR3 runs 14 residues. CDR3 region: CASSFDRAKNIQYF. DNA for the CDR3: TGTGCCAGCAGTTTTGACAGGGCCAAAAACATTCAGTACTTC.

The chain has TRBV4-3 and TRBJ2-7; 7 bases map to TRBD1. The DNA end favors TRBJ2-5, so the J call may be wrong. The CDR3 length is 16 residues. Per the germline V gene, CDR1 is LGHNA and CDR2 is YSLEER. In nucleotides, the CDR3 is TGCGCCAGCAGCCAAGATGGGGCAGGGGGTACAGAGACCCAGTACTTC. Translation gives CASSQDGAGGTETQYF.

Here the CDR3 DNA reads TGCAGTGCTAGAGATAGGAGGGCTAGCGGGAGCTCCTACGAGCAGTACTTC. As protein: CSARDRRASGSSYEQYF. This sequence joins TRBV20-1 and TRBJ2-7, with 10 bases that match TRBD2. Per germline, CDR1 DFQATT and CDR2 SNEGSKA (reference sequence). Germline trimming cut 0 bases from V and 0 bases from J; bases unmatched to any gene: 8. The CDR3 covers 17 residues.

This clonotype was counted between two and nine times. This rearrangement joins TRBV12-3 or TRBV12-4 to TRBJ2-6; 9 bases fit TRBD1. With V trimmed by 6 bases and J by 2 bases, 8 bases remained unmatched. This CDR3 region has 17 residues. The chain's CDR3 is CASSPGQGVPGANVLTF. Here the CDR3 DNA reads TGTGCCAGCAGCCCGGGACAGGGTGTTCCTGGGGCCAACGTCCTGACTTTC.

This clonotype was detected many times. The chain employs TRBV5-1 and TRBJ2-1, with 7 bases fitting TRBD2. The CDR3 loop spans 19 amino acids. The germline gives CDR1 SGHRS, CDR2 YFSETQ. The V and J ends lost 2 bases and 7 bases, in that order; junction bases with no gene match: 21. Here the CDR3 reads CASSLPTVPEGGPLNEQFF. The DNA of the CDR3 is TGCGCCAGCAGCTTACCGACAGTGCCTGAGGGAGGGCCCTTAAATGAGCAGTTCTTC. Filled out from reference TRBV5-1 and TRBJ2-1, the complete variable domain reads KAGVTQTPRYLIKTRGQQVTLSCSPISGHRSVSWYQQTPGQGLQFLFEYFSETQRNKGNFPGRFSGRQFSNSRSEMNVSTLELGDSALYLCASSLPTVPEGGPLNEQFFGPGTRLTVL.

This rearrangement joins TRBV28 to TRBJ2-5; TRBD1 aligns across 11 bases. The tail of the sequence fits TRBJ2-7 better, so the J call may be wrong. The germline V gene has CDR1 MDHEN and CDR2 SYDVKM. The CDR3 extends over 16 amino acids. The CDR3 nucleotides read TGTGCCAGCAGTTTTGGCCCGCGGGACAGGGGGTACGAGCAGTACTTC. Its translation is CASSFGPRDRGYEQYF.

The chain carries TRBV18 and TRBJ1-5; 7 bases line up with TRBD1. The germline gives CDR1 KGHSH, CDR2 LQKENI. CDR3 length equals 15 residues. The trim removed 5 bases at V and 3 bases at J, leaving 7 bases unmatched. CDR3 residues: CASSEIQGNNQPQHF. For the CDR3, the DNA is TGTGCCAGCTCAGAGATACAGGGGAACAATCAGCCCCAGCATTTT. The full variable domain, completed using reference TRBV18 and TRBJ1-5, is NAGVMQNPRHLVRRRGQEARLRCSPMKGHSHVYWYRQLPEEGLKFMVYLQKENIIDESGMPKERFSAEFPKEGPSILRIQQVVRGDSAAYFCASSEIQGNNQPQHFGDGTRLSIL.

The V call is TRBV29-1, the J call TRBJ2-7; 8 positions agree with TRBD1. Germline-derived CDR1 and CDR2 are SQVTM and ANQGSEA. This CDR3 comprises 12 residues. CDR3 DNA: TGCACCGCGACGGCAGGGGGCATCGAGCAGTACTTC. This encodes CTATAGGIEQYF.

V gene TRBV4-1 combines with J gene TRBJ2-1, with 11 positions matching TRBD2. V shed 8 bases and J 7 bases; nucleotides not matched to a gene: 7. The CDR3 length is 14 residues. Germline assignment: CDR1 MGHRA and CDR2 YSYEKL. CDR3 bases: TGCGCCAGCTCGGGACTAGCGGTAATGAATGAGCAGTTCTTC. This codes for CASSGLAVMNEQFF.

The chain couples TRBV12-3 or TRBV12-4 to TRBJ2-6; TRBD1 aligns across 11 bases. V was pared by 1 base and J by 2 bases, with 1 base of the junction left unmatched. CDR3 length: 17 amino acids. CDR3 bases: TGTGCCAGCAGTTTAGGGACAGGGGGCGCTGGGGCCAACGTCCTGACTTTC. Protein sequence: CASSLGTGGAGANVLTF.

This chain links TRBV20-1 with TRBJ2-7; D is ambiguous. Trimming stripped 6 bases from V and 9 bases from J, with 18 bases between. The CDR3 loop spans 12 amino acids. Per the germline V gene, CDR1 is DFQATT and CDR2 is SNEGSKA (reference sequence). The CDR3 here is CSANPTGIGQYF. The CDR3 DNA sequence: TGCAGTGCCAATCCCACTGGAATTGGGCAGTACTTC.

There are a few counts of this clonotype. The gene calls are TRBV29-1 and TRBJ2-1; 7 bases map to TRBD1. This CDR3 is built from 12 residues. Germline trimming cut 7 bases from V and 5 bases from J; bases unmatched to any gene: 5. Germline CDR1 SQVTM, CDR2 ANQGSEA. The CDR3 spells CSAWDRDNEQFF. DNA for the CDR3: TGCAGCGCCTGGGACAGAGACAATGAGCAGTTCTTC.

The chain couples TRBV27 to TRBJ2-7; perhaps D is TRBD1 or TRBD2 (5 bases each). The CDR3 runs 15 residues. Trimming took off 5 bases at V and 0 bases at J, with 14 bases between the two ends. CDR1 is MNHEY, CDR2 SMNVEV, per germline (reference sequence). The CDR3 nucleotides read TGTGCCAGCAGTCCCTCTCCTGGGGGCTCCTACGAGCAGTACTTC. Amino acids: CASSPSPGGSYEQYF.

The chain joins TRBV28 to TRBJ2-1; TRBD2 matches at 10 bases. From germline, CDR1 is MDHEN and CDR2 SYDVKM. V dropped 6 bases and J dropped 2; count of bases not matched to a gene: 10. The CDR3 totals 17 residues. CDR3 in amino acids: CASSLAGVKLAYNEQFF. The CDR3 DNA reads as TGTGCCAGCAGCCTAGCGGGAGTAAAACTAGCCTACAATGAGCAGTTCTTC.